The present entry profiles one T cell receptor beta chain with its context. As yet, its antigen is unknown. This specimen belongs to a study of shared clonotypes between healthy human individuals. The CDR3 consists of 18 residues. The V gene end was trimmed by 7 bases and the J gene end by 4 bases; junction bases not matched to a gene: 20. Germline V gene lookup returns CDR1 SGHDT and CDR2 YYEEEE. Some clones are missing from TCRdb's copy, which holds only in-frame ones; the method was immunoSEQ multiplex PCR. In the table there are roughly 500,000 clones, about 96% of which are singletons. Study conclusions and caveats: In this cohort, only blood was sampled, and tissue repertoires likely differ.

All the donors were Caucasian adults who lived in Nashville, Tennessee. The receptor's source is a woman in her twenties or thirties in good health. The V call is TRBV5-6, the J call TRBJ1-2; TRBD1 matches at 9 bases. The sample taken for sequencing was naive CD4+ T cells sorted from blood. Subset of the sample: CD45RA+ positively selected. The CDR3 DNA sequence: TGTGCCAGCGGCAGGGGACGCGGGACAGGGAGGTTTTTCTATGGCTACACCTTC. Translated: CASGRGRGTGRFFYGYTF.